Listed here are 6 T cell receptor beta chains from one sample, sequenced in a study of technical replicates of blood from a handful of donors. Using immunoSEQ multiplex PCR, the repertoire was profiled, and TCRdb retains in-frame clones only, with some absent. Among roughly 72,000 clones listed, around 90% were seen once. The sample consisted of T cells isolated from PBMCs. These receptors all come from a human donor in good health.

In its sample, this clone was seen a few times. The rearrangement uses TRBV15 and TRBJ2-5, with 13 nucleotides matching TRBD2. V shed 4 bases, J shed 5 bases, and the junction held 7 bases outside the gene matches. The CDR3 consists of 16 residues. Germline CDR1 reads LNHNV; CDR2 reads YYDKDF (reference sequence). The CDR3, as DNA: TGTGCCACCAGCATTGGACTAGCGGGAGACATGGAGACCCAGTACTTC. Translating it yields CATSIGLAGDMETQYF.

The CDR3 is CASSYREDNQPQHF. CDR3 nucleotides: TGTGCCAGTAGTTACCGGGAAGACAATCAGCCCCAGCATTTT. The chain is built from TRBV19 and TRBJ1-5; D not resolved. Looked up from germline, CDR1 is LNHDA and CDR2 is SQIVND (reference sequence). The CDR3 spans 14 residues. Trimming took off 5 bases at V and 3 bases at J, with 11 bases between the two ends.

This sequence joins TRBV4-1 and TRBJ2-3, with 7 bases aligning to TRBD1. Germline V gene sequence: CDR1 MGHRA, CDR2 YSYEKL. This CDR3 region has 16 residues. After removal of 3 bases from V and 5 bases from J, the junction contained 11 bases not matched to a gene. DNA for the CDR3: TGCGCCAGCAGCCACCAAAGGACAGGAAGAGGAGATACGCAGTATTTT. Protein sequence: CASSHQRTGRGDTQYF.

V is TRBV19 and J is TRBJ1-1, with D perhaps matching TRBD1 (6 bases). CDR3 size: 16 residues. The V end was cut by 5 bases, the J end by 4 bases, with 20 bases between. Germline assignment: CDR1 LNHDA and CDR2 SQIVND (reference sequence). Here the CDR3 DNA reads TGTGCCAGTAGTGCTAGCCCGGGCAGGGGCGGCACTGAAGCTTTCTTT. Amino acids: CASSASPGRGGTEAFF.

This clone was picked up one time. The chain uses TRBV6-5 and TRBJ2-7; TRBD2 aligns across 7 bases. Trimming at V came to 1 base and at J to 7 bases, leaving 10 bases not matched to a gene. This CDR3 spans 15 amino acids. Germline lookup yields CDR1 MNHEY and CDR2 SVGAGI. The chain's CDR3 is CASSYFSGDYGEQYF. In nucleotides, the CDR3 is TGTGCCAGCAGTTACTTCAGCGGGGACTACGGAGAGCAGTACTTC.

This clone was picked up one time. The V and J genes are TRBV11-3 and TRBJ2-1; D might be TRBD2 (5 bases). The CDR3 sequence is 13 residues long. V was trimmed by 3 bases and J by 8 bases, leaving 11 bases between them. The germline V gene has CDR1 SGHNT and CDR2 YENEEA. DNA of the CDR3: TGTGCCAGCAGCTTCACTAGTTTCTATGAGCAGTTCTTC. Its protein is CASSFTSFYEQFF.